What follows are 22 T cell receptor beta chains derived from one specimen sequenced in a study of siplizumab effects on memory and regulatory T cells. Sequencing used immunoSEQ multiplex PCR; TCRdb keeps in-frame clones, though not all of them. The sample carries some 65,000 clones, approximately 88% recorded once. Material: Tregs sorted from blood. These receptors were obtained from a human donor in good health.

CDR3 loop: CASSDRARGKNIQYF. CDR3 sequence (DNA): TGTGCCAGCAGCGACAGGGCTCGCGGCAAAAACATTCAGTACTTC. The chain uses TRBV11-3 and TRBJ2-4; TRBD1 aligns across 7 bases. From germline, CDR1 is SGHNT and CDR2 YENEEA. With V trimmed by 5 bases and J by 3 bases, 7 bases remained unmatched. The length of the CDR3 is 15 residues.

A few counts support this clone. The V and J genes are TRBV11-3 and TRBJ2-3, with unresolved D. Germline V gene sequence: CDR1 SGHNT, CDR2 YENEEA. CDR3 length: 11 residues. V was trimmed by 5 bases and J by 2 bases, leaving 2 bases between them. The CDR3 nucleotides read TGTGCCAGCAGCCTCACAGATACGCAGTATTTT. Amino acids: CASSLTDTQYF.

The chain combines TRBV7-2 with TRBJ2-5, with 11 bases matching TRBD2. V gave up 1 base and J gave up 2 bases; unmatched junction bases: 3. CDR3 length: 16 amino acids. Germline CDR1 and CDR2: SGHTA and FQGNSA. CDR3 nucleotides: TGTGCCAGCAGCTTAGGGGGGACTAGCGGTCAAGAGACCCAGTACTTC. Translation: CASSLGGTSGQETQYF.

DNA for the CDR3: TGTGCCAGCAGTGAACGATTTGCGGGGGCAACGAGTGGCTACACCTTC. Translated, it gives CASSERFAGATSGYTF. The chain combines TRBV2 with TRBJ1-2; D is perhaps TRBD1 (6 bases). CDR3 length equals 16 residues. V gave up 2 bases and J gave up 7 bases, with 20 bases separating them. Germline CDR1 reads SNHLY; CDR2 reads FYNNEI.

The chain employs TRBV12-5 and TRBJ2-1; 11 nucleotides align to TRBD2. Trimming took 0 bases from V and 7 from J; bases not matched to a gene: 11. The CDR3 runs 18 residues. Germline V gene sequence: CDR1 LGHNT, CDR2 FRNRAP. CDR3 amino acids: CASGLVILAGASGNEQFF. DNA for the CDR3: TGTGCTAGTGGTTTGGTAATACTAGCGGGAGCTTCGGGGAATGAGCAGTTCTTC.

In this sample, this clone turned up a few times. The V gene is TRBV30, the J gene TRBJ2-2; D might be TRBD2 (5 bases). Germline CDR1 is GTSNPN and CDR2 is SVGIG (reference sequence). V was pared by 0 bases and J by 2 bases, with 13 bases between. This CDR3 is built from 16 residues. In nucleotides, the CDR3 is TGTGCCTGGAGTGTACTTGGGAGTCCTAACACCGGGGAGCTGTTTTTT. Amino acid sequence: CAWSVLGSPNTGELFF.

A note on this clone: Other DNA sequences in this specimen translate into the identical CDR3. The V call is TRBV4-1, the J call TRBJ2-6; D may be TRBD1 (6 bases). V was cut by 1 base and J by 3 bases, with 10 bases left in between. Germline values: CDR1 MGHRA, CDR2 YSYEKL. CDR3 length: 16 residues. In nucleotides, the CDR3 is TGCGCCAGCAGCCAAGGAACAGGGAGTGGGGCCAACGTCCTGACTTTC. Translated, it gives CASSQGTGSGANVLTF.

The J gene is TRBJ2-5, the V gene TRBV7-9, with a tentative D call TRBD1 (6 bases). Near its end, the DNA agrees better with TRBJ2-7, so the J call may be wrong. Germline values: CDR1 SEHNR, CDR2 FQNEAQ (reference sequence). The CDR3 extends over 13 amino acids. CDR3 protein: CASSLTGTHEQYF. The CDR3, as DNA: TGTGCCAGCAGCCTCACAGGGACCCACGAGCAGTACTTC.

The chain joins TRBV5-1 to TRBJ2-2, with unresolved D. The CDR3 contains 14 residues. Germline CDR1 is SGHRS and CDR2 is YFSETQ. V was shortened by 0 bases and J by 4 bases, with 7 bases between the two germline ends. CDR3 DNA sequence: TGCGCCAGCAGCTTGGGTTTGGTCACCGGGGAGCTGTTTTTT. Encoded protein: CASSLGLVTGELFF.

This chain joins TRBV5-1 and TRBJ2-1; maybe TRBD1 (6 bases). V was cut by 2 bases and J by 2 bases, with 8 bases left in between. This CDR3 contains 14 residues. The germline gives CDR1 SGHRS, CDR2 YFSETQ. The CDR3 loop reads CASSFRDTYNEQFF. DNA for the CDR3: TGCGCCAGCAGCTTCCGGGACACCTACAATGAGCAGTTCTTC.

The V call is TRBV2, the J call TRBJ1-1, with D perhaps matching TRBD1 (6 bases). The germline CDR1 and CDR2 sequences are SNHLY and FYNNEI. There are 13 residues in the CDR3. Trimming shortened V by 6 bases and J by 4 bases, and 12 bases separated the two germline ends. The DNA for the CDR3 is TGTGCCAGCAGATTACAGGGTTCCACTGAAGCTTTCTTT. Translating gives CASRLQGSTEAFF.

On this clone: Other DNA sequences in the same sample also yield this CDR3. This CDR3 reads CASSYWGSGANVLTF. In nucleotides, the CDR3 is TGTGCCAGCAGTTACTGGGGCAGTGGGGCCAACGTCCTGACTTTC. The chain carries TRBV6-5 and TRBJ2-6, with D tentatively TRBD1 (5 bases). V was cut by 1 base and J by 3 bases, with 7 bases left in between. CDR3 length equals 15 residues. Germline V CDR1 and CDR2: MNHEY, SVGAGI.

This sequence joins TRBV7-3 and TRBJ2-5, with D hard to call. With the DNA end fitting TRBJ2-7 better, the J assignment may be wrong. The V gene's germline CDR1 is SGHTA and CDR2 FQGTGA. This CDR3 is 13 amino acids long. CDR3 sequence: CASSLNSVGEQYF. CDR3 bases: TGTGCCAGCAGCTTAAACAGCGTGGGCGAGCAGTACTTC.

The rearrangement uses TRBV5-6 and TRBJ2-5, with 8 bases lining up with TRBD2. The CDR3 is made up of 16 amino acids. Germline CDR1 and CDR2: SGHDT and YYEEEE. V lost 0 bases and J lost 6; bases outside the gene matches: 10. The CDR3 region has the DNA TGTGCCAGCAGCTTGGAGACCGGGAGGGCCCGAAAGACCCAGTACTTC. Protein: CASSLETGRARKTQYF.

The chain uses TRBV4-1 and TRBJ1-1, with 8 bases aligning to TRBD1. The ends lost 8 bases at V and 3 bases at J; junction bases unmatched: 11. Germline loops: CDR1 MGHRA, CDR2 YSYEKL. This CDR3 is 15 amino acids long. The CDR3 reads CASGPRTGRHTEAFF. The CDR3 DNA is TGCGCCAGCGGCCCTAGGACAGGGCGGCACACTGAAGCTTTCTTT.

The gene calls are TRBV28 and TRBJ1-1, with a weak D call TRBD1 (6 bases). Per the germline V gene, CDR1 is MDHEN and CDR2 is SYDVKM. V was clipped by 3 bases and J by 7 bases, with 12 bases between them. CDR3 length equals 13 residues. The CDR3 nucleotides read TGTGCCAGCAGTTTGTACGACAGGAGTGAAGCTTTCTTT. Translated: CASSLYDRSEAFF.

The CDR3 DNA reads as TGTGCCAGCAGACCGGGACAGGGATACAATGAGCAGTTCTTC. Protein product: CASRPGQGYNEQFF. The chain employs TRBV5-6 and TRBJ2-1; TRBD1 aligns across 9 bases. Unmatched junction bases numbered 4, after V lost 5 bases and J lost 4 bases. The CDR3 is 14 residues long. Germline V gene lookup returns CDR1 SGHDT and CDR2 YYEEEE. The variable domain in full, completed from reference TRBV5-6 and TRBJ2-1, reads DAGVTQSPTHLIKTRGQQVTLRCSPKSGHDTVSWYQQALGQGPQFIFQYYEEEERQRGNFPDRFSGHQFPNYSSELNVNALLLGDSALYLCASRPGQGYNEQFFGPGTRLTVL.

This rearrangement joins TRBV27 to TRBJ2-3; maybe TRBD1 (6 bases). The CDR3 is 13 residues long. Germline values: CDR1 MNHEY, CDR2 SMNVEV (reference sequence). V gave up 8 bases and J gave up 2 bases, with 11 bases separating them. CDR3 in DNA: TGTGCCAGCGGACAGTGGAACACAGATACGCAGTATTTT. Encoded protein: CASGQWNTDTQYF.

J is TRBJ1-5 and V is TRBV7-2, with unresolved D. The CDR3 sequence is 17 residues long. The germline V gene encodes CDR1 SGHTA and CDR2 FQGNSA. V dropped 0 bases and J dropped 4 bases, with 16 bases sitting between them. CDR3 sequence reads: CASSLALRVVGNQPQHF. For the CDR3, the DNA is TGTGCCAGCAGCTTAGCGCTAAGAGTTGTGGGGAATCAGCCCCAGCATTTT. Filled out from reference TRBV7-2 and TRBJ1-5, the complete variable domain reads GAGVSQSPSNKVTEKGKDVELRCDPISGHTALYWYRQSLGQGLEFLIYFQGNSAPDKSGLPSDRFSAERTGGSVSTLTIQRTQQEDSAVYLCASSLALRVVGNQPQHFGDGTRLSIL.

The J gene is TRBJ2-7, the V gene TRBV5-1; 9 bases are shared with TRBD1. V lost 5 bases, J lost 5 bases, and 8 bases stayed unmatched. CDR1 SGHRS and CDR2 YFSETQ come from the germline V gene. This CDR3 comprises 14 residues. As DNA, the CDR3 is TGCGCCAGCAGTCAGGGACAGGGAAATCACGAGCAGTACTTC. Residues: CASSQGQGNHEQYF.

The gene calls are TRBV6-1 and TRBJ2-5; tentatively, D is TRBD1 (6 bases). Trimming pared 5 bases from V and 2 bases from J, leaving 15 bases between. Germline V gene sequence: CDR1 MNHNS, CDR2 SASEGT. This CDR3 contains 15 residues. The CDR3 is CASSRRTANQETQYF. The CDR3 nucleotides are TGTGCCAGCAGTCGTCGGACAGCGAATCAAGAGACCCAGTACTTC.

The rearrangement joins TRBV9 to TRBJ2-5, with D perhaps TRBD2 (8 bases). Germline lookup yields CDR1 SGDLS and CDR2 YYNGEE. The CDR3 has 15 residues. V lost 4 bases, J lost 5 bases, and 18 bases lay in between. The CDR3 loop reads CASSNSGRGPETQYF. The CDR3 nucleotides read TGTGCCAGCAGCAACTCCGGGAGGGGGCCCGAGACCCAGTACTTC.